This T cell receptor (beta chain) emerged from a study of cytomegalovirus exposure and HLA in healthy donors. Study findings and constraints: For TCR beta chains, V- and J-gene trimming was later linked to a missense DCLRE1C variant.

PCR used 60 Vbeta primers and 13 Jbeta primers. This table comes from immunoSEQ multiplex PCR, and its TCRdb copy is limited to in-frame clones, with some not included. Of 65,000 or so clones detected, 60% to 65% appear once; the ten largest clones hold around 3%. This CDR3 spans 16 amino acids. Trimming shortened V by 0 bases and J by 0 bases, and 10 bases separated the two germline ends. Germline V gene sequence: CDR1 SGHDT, CDR2 YYEEEE. This clone was detected a few times. Its antigen is unidentified. The chain couples TRBV5-6 to TRBJ1-5, with D unclear. Sequencing was performed on PBMCs. This receptor was identified in a man in his thirties or forties in good health and CMV-seronegative. CDR3 coding DNA: TGTGCCAGCAGCTTGGGTATAGGAGATAGCAATCAGCCCCAGCATTTT. Translated, it gives CASSLGIGDSNQPQHF.